This is a list of T cell receptor beta chains from one sample in a study of cytomegalovirus exposure and HLA in healthy donors. Sequencing used immunoSEQ multiplex PCR; TCRdb keeps in-frame clones, though not all of them. The sample holds about 170,000 clones, 80% to 85% seen once. The material sequenced was PBMCs. These receptor sequences come from a male donor in good health and CMV-seronegative. The CDR3 runs from the conserved cysteine through the conserved F or W. D genes are given only for firm matches. Clone size is stated in some rows and not others, as once, few, many or a class when expanded.

DNA,CDR3,V,size,D,J
TGTGCCAGCAGTCGGCCCGGGACAGGGTCCTACGAGCAGTACTTC,CASSRPGTGSYEQYF,TRBV25-1,once,TRBD1,TRBJ2-7
TGTGCCAGTAGTAGACAGGGGACCTACGAGCAGTACTTC,CASSRQGTYEQYF,TRBV19,few,TRBD1,TRBJ2-7
TGTGCCAGCAGGGACCGACAGGGGATCTTC,CASRDRQGIF,TRBV2,-,TRBD1,TRBJ1-2
TGTGCCAGCAGCCAGAGCCTCCGGAGCGGGGGGGGAGAGACCCAGTACTTC,CASSQSLRSGGGETQYF,TRBV4-2,-,TRBD2,TRBJ2-5
TGTGCCAGCAGCGACAGGGTTTCCGGCTACACCTTC,CASSDRVSGYTF,TRBV7-6,-,TRBD1,TRBJ1-2
TGTGCCAGCAGCCAACAGATCGATGAGCAGTTCTTC,CASSQQIDEQFF,TRBV13,-,-,TRBJ2-1
TGCAGCGTTGAGGACAGGAGCTCTGGGGCCAACGTCCTGACTTTC,CSVEDRSSGANVLTF,TRBV29-1,-,TRBD1,TRBJ2-6
TGTGCCAGCAGCCTCCCAAGTGGACAGGGGATCACTGAAGCTTTCTTT,CASSLPSGQGITEAFF,TRBV7-8,-,TRBD1,TRBJ1-1
TGTGCCAGCGGCGGCGGGGGATCCGGGAAGCAGTACTTC,CASGGGGSGKQYF,TRBV27,-,TRBD2,TRBJ2-7
TGTGCCAGCAGTAAGACCGGGAGGGGCTTCAATGAGCAGTTCTTC,CASSKTGRGFNEQFF,TRBV6-1,-,TRBD2,TRBJ2-1
TGTGCCAGCAATGACAGTCCAACTAATGAAAAACTGTTTTTT,CASNDSPTNEKLFF,TRBV6-1,-,-,TRBJ1-4
TGTGCCATCAGTGGTCAGGGACTTACAGATACGCAGTATTTT,CAISGQGLTDTQYF,TRBV10-3,few,-,TRBJ2-3
TGTGCCAGCAGCCACGGGACAGGGTTTAATGAAAAACTGTTTTTT,CASSHGTGFNEKLFF,TRBV5-6,-,TRBD1,TRBJ1-4